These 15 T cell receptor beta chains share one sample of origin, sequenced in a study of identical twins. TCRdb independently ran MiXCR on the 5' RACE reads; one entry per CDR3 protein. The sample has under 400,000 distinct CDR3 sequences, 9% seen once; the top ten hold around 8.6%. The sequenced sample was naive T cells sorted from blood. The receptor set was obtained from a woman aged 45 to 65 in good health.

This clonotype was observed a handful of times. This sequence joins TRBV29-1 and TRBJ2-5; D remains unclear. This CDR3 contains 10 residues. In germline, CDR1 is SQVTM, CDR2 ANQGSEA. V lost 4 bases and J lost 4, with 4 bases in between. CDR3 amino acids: CSVGRETQYF. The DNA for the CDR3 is TGCAGCGTTGGCCGAGAGACCCAGTACTTC.

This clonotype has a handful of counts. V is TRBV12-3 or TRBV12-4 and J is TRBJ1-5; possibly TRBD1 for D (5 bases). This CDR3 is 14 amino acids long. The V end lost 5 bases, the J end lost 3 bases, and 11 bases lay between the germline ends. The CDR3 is CASSPVGVNQPQHF. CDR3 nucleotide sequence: TGTGCCAGCAGTCCGGTGGGGGTCAATCAGCCCCAGCATTTT.

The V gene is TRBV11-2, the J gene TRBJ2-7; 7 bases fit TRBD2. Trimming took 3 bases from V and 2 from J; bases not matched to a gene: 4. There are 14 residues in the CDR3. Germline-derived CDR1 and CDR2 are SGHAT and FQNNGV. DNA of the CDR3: TGTGCCAGCAGCTTGGCGGGAGAAACCTACGAGCAGTACTTC. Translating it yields CASSLAGETYEQYF.

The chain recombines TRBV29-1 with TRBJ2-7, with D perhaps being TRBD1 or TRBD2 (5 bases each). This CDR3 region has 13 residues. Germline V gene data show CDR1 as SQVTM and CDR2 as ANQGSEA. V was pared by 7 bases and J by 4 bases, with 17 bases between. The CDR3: CSATGTGRYEQYF. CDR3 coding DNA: TGCAGCGCGACCGGGACGGGTCGTTACGAGCAGTACTTC.

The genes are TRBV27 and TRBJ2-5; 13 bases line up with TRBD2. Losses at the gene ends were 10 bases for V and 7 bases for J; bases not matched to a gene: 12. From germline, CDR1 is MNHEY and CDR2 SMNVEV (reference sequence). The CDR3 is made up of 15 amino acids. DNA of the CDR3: TGTGCCACCTCGAGAGGACTAGCGGGAGTGGGGACCCAGTACTTC. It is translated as CATSRGLAGVGTQYF.

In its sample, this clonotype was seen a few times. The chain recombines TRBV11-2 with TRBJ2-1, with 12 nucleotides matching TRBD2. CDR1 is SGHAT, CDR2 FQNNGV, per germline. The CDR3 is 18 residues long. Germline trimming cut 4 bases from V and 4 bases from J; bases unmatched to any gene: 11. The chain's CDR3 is CASSSLETSGRPYNEQFF. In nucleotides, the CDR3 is TGTGCCAGCAGCTCCCTAGAAACTAGCGGGAGGCCATACAATGAGCAGTTCTTC.

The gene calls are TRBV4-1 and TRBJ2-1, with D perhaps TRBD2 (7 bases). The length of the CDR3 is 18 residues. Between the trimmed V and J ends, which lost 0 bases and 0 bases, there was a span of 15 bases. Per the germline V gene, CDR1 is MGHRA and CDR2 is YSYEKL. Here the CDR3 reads CASSQEGGGGSSYNEQFF. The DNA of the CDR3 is TGCGCCAGCAGCCAAGAGGGGGGAGGGGGGAGCTCCTACAATGAGCAGTTCTTC.

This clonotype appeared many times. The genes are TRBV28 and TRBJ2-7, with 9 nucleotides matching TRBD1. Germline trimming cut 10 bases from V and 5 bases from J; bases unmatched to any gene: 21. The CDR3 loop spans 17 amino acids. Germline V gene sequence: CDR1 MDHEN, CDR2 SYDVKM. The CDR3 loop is CATLEVTAGTGKDEQYF. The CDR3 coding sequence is TGTGCCACCCTGGAGGTAACTGCCGGGACAGGGAAGGACGAGCAGTACTTC.

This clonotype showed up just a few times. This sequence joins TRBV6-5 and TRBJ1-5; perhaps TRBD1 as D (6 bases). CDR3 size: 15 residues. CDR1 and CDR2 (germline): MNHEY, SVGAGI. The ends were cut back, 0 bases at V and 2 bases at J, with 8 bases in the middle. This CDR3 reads CASSYSGGGNQPQHF. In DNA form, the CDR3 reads TGTGCCAGCAGTTACTCGGGGGGCGGCAATCAGCCCCAGCATTTT.

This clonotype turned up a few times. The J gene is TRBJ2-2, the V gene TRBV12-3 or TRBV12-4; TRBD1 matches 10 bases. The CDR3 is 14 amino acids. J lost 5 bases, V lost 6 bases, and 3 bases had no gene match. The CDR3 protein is CASRGQGWTGELFF. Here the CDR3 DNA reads TGTGCCAGCAGGGGACAGGGGTGGACCGGGGAGCTGTTTTTT.

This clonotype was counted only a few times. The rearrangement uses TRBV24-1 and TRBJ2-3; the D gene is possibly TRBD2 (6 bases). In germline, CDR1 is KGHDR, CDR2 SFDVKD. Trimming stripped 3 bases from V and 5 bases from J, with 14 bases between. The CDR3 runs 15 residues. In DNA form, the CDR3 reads TGTGCCACCAGTGATCTTCCGGGACTCGGAGATACGCAGTATTTT. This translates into CATSDLPGLGDTQYF.

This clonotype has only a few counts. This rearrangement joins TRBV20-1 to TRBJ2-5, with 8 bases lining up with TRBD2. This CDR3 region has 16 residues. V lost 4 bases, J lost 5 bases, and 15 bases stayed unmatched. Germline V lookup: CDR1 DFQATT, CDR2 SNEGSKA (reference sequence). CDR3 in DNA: TGCAGTGCTACCCCCCCAGCCGCGGGAGGTCGGGAGACCCAGTACTTC. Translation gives CSATPPAAGGRETQYF.

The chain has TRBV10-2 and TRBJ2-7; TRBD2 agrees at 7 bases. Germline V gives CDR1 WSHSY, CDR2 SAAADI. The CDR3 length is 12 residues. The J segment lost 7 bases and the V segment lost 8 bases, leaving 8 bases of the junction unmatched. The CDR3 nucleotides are TGCGCCAGCGGCCAAGGGCGGGAGGAGCAGTACGTC. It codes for CASGQGREEQYV.

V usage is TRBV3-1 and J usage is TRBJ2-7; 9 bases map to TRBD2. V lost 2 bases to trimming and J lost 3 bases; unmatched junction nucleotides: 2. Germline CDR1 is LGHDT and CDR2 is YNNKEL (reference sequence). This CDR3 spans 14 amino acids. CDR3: CASSQTSGFYEQYF. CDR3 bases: TGTGCCAGCAGCCAAACTAGCGGGTTCTACGAGCAGTACTTC.

As DNA, the CDR3 is TGTGCCAGCAGTCAGGGACGCCCGGTTGGGGAGCTGTTTTTT. It encodes CASSQGRPVGELFF. V and J are TRBV6-1 and TRBJ2-2; D might be TRBD1 or TRBD2, each matching 5 bases. The CDR3 runs 14 residues. From germline, CDR1 is MNHNS and CDR2 SASEGT. V was shortened by 5 bases and J by 8 bases, with 15 bases between the two germline ends.